A selection of T cell receptor beta chains follows, all from one sample in a study of metastatic and nonmetastatic thyroid tumors. TCRdb re-called the PCR reads through MiXCR. The profile covers 13,000 to 15,000 clones, with over 25% appearing a single time and roughly 18% taken by the ten largest. The sequenced material came from tumor tissue. All receptors derive from a female donor with papillary thyroid cancer or a benign thyroid nodule (not recorded which). Some clones in this sample may be carry-over from other donors' samples. The CDR3 runs from the conserved cysteine through the conserved F or W. The order of the fields is V gene, D gene, clone size, J gene, CDR3 DNA, CDR3 protein. A D gene is named only where the DNA matches it firmly. Part of the rows lack a size; the others show once, few, many or a class for expanded clones.

V: TRBV14; D: TRBD2; size: NA; J: TRBJ2-3; DNA: TGTGCCAGCAGACTAGCGGGAGAGGCAGATACGCAGTATTTT; CDR3: CASRLAGEADTQYF
V: TRBV6-1; D: TRBD1; size: few; J: TRBJ2-7; DNA: TGTGCCAGCAGTGAATGGCCAGGGGGTTTCGAGCAGTACTTC; CDR3: CASSEWPGGFEQYF
V: TRBV7-3; D: TRBD2; size: NA; J: TRBJ2-3; DNA: TGTGCCAGCAGCTCTAAGACTAGCGGCACAGATACGCAGTATTTT; CDR3: CASSSKTSGTDTQYF
V: TRBV9; D: TRBD2; size: NA; J: TRBJ2-1; DNA: TGTGCCAGCAGCCCAGACCATGGGGGGGGAATGGACAATGAGCAGTTCTTC; CDR3: CASSPDHGGGMDNEQFF
V: TRBV20-1; D: TRBD2; size: NA; J: TRBJ2-5; DNA: TGCAGTGCCAACACCGCGACTAGCGGGACCCAAGAGACCCAGTACTTC; CDR3: CSANTATSGTQETQYF
V: TRBV2; D: TRBD2; size: many; J: TRBJ2-5; DNA: TGTGCCAGCAGTGAAGCGGCTAGCGGGGGGAAAGAGACCCAGTACTTC; CDR3: CASSEAASGGKETQYF
V: TRBV27; D: TRBD2; size: NA; J: TRBJ2-7; DNA: TGTGCCACCCGACTAGCGGGAGCCCATCTCGAGCAGTACTTC; CDR3: CATRLAGAHLEQYF
V: TRBV3-2; D: NA; size: many; J: TRBJ2-1; DNA: TGTGCCAGCAGCCCCGAAGCGGGAGGGCCGGCCAATGAGCAGTTCTTC; CDR3: CASSPEAGGPANEQFF
V: TRBV28; D: NA; size: many; J: TRBJ2-7; DNA: TGTGCCAGCAAGGGGGGCTACGAGCAGTACTTC; CDR3: CASKGGYEQYF
V: TRBV6-1; D: NA; size: NA; J: TRBJ1-1; DNA: TGTGCCAGCAGACTCCAGGGTCGGGCTGAAGCTTTCTTT; CDR3: CASRLQGRAEAFF
V: TRBV20-1; D: TRBD1; size: NA; J: TRBJ1-1; DNA: TGCAGTGCTCGCGGGGGCAGGGGGCGGACTGAAGCTTTCTTT; CDR3: CSARGGRGRTEAFF
V: TRBV7-8; D: NA; size: many; J: TRBJ2-1; DNA: TGTGCCAGCAGCTTAGCAACGGGGGTAGACTTGTGGAGCTCCTACAATGAGCAGTTCTTC; CDR3: CASSLATGVDLWSSYNEQFF
V: TRBV19; D: NA; size: many; J: TRBJ1-2; DNA: TGTGCCAGTAGTATGGAACCCCGGGCCGCGGGCACCTTC; CDR3: CASSMEPRAAGTF